This T cell receptor beta chain comes out of a study of breast tumors, draining lymph nodes, adjacent tissues. Whole-study findings and limits: Tumors had less TCR diversity than lymph nodes, more than nontumor tissue. Tumor and nontumor repertoires were significantly more similar in luminal-like than in basal-like breast cancer. Findings are consistent with lymph node origin and intratumoral expansion of most tumor T cells. Data only fit, rather than demonstrated, lymph node origin of most tumor T cells.

About this clonotype: Its antigen remains unknown.

CDR1 and CDR2 from the germline V gene are DFQATT and SNEGSKA (reference sequence). Trimming removed 1 base from V and 8 bases from J; junction bases left unmatched: 8. The CDR3 sequence is 15 residues long. TCRdb reprocessed the multiplex PCR reads via MiXCR and lists one record per CDR3 protein. The sample lists roughly 14,000 distinct CDR3 sequences; 50% to 60% were seen once. This clonotype was obtained from a female donor with breast cancer. Some clones in this sample may be carry-over from other donors' samples. J is TRBJ2-1 and V is TRBV20-1; 10 bases agree with TRBD2. Sequenced sample: tumor-adjacent breast tissue. The CDR3 DNA reads TGCAGTGCTAGAGGTGCAGCGGGGGGGCTCCATGAGCAGTTCTTC. Translated, it gives CSARGAAGGLHEQFF.